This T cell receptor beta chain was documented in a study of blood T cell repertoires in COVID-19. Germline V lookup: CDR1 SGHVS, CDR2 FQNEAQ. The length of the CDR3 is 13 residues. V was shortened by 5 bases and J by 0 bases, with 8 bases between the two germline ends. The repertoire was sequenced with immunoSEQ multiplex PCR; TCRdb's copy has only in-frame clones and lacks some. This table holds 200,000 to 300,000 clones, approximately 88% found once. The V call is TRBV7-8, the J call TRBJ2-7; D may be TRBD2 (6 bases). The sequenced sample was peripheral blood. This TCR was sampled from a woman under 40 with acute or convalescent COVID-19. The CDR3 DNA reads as TGTGCCAGCAGCGTGACTAGCTCCTACGAGCAGTACTTC. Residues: CASSVTSSYEQYF.